This T cell receptor beta chain appears in the sequencing data of a study of T cells in Graves' hyperthyroidism and ophthalmopathy. Study-wide results and caveats: It was a median approximately 6.9 months before onset that the model predicted ophthalmopathy.

TCR beta CDR3 sequences were amplified from RNA transcripts. First-round RT-PCR of the TCR CDR3 relied on the HTBI primer set. TCRdb recomputed calls from the multiplex PCR reads with MiXCR, one row per CDR3 protein. The profile covers roughly 380,000 distinct CDR3 sequences, with around 18% appearing a single time and about 14% taken by the ten largest. This clonotype was found many times. The target antigen is unknown. The ends were cut back, 0 bases at V and 2 bases at J, with 8 bases in the middle. The germline V gene encodes CDR1 MNHEY and CDR2 SVGAGI. This CDR3 region has 15 residues. This receptor was obtained from a woman in her forties with Graves' ophthalmopathy. V and J are TRBV6-5 and TRBJ2-4; weak D call: TRBD1 (6 bases). Sample: blood. The CDR3 here is CASSYSQGSKNIQYF. The CDR3 nucleotides are TGTGCCAGCAGTTACTCGCAGGGGTCCAAAAACATTCAGTACTTC.